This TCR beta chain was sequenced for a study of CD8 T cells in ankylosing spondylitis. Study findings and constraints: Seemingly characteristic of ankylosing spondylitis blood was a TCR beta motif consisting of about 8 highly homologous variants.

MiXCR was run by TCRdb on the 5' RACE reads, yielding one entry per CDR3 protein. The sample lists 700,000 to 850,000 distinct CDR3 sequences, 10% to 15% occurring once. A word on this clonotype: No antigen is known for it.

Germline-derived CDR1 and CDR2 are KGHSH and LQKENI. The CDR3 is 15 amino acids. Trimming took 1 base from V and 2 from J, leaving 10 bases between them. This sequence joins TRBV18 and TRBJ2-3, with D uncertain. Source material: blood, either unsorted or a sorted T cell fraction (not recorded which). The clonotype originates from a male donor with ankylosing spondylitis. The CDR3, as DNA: TGTGCCAGCTCACCACTCCTCCCAACCACAGATACGCAGTATTTT. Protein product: CASSPLLPTTDTQYF.